The T cell receptor beta chain described here comes from a study of T cells in women clearing cervical HPV infection. Study summary: Controls gave blood once infection was undetectable; cases at lesion identification. Cases' blood sampling followed lesion detection by median approximately 150 days (90 to 200). Study conclusions and caveats: Repertoire richness, not evenness, was significantly elevated in CIN3+ cases versus controls.

The repertoire was sequenced with immunoSEQ multiplex PCR; TCRdb's copy has only in-frame clones and lacks some. This sample contains about 20,000 clones. With 6 bases clipped from V and 2 bases from J, the junction kept 6 bases outside the gene matches. The length of the CDR3 is 15 residues. The germline V gene encodes CDR1 MNHEY and CDR2 SVGEGT. Points on this clone: Its antigen is unidentified. The sequence runs out 3 residues before the end of the CDR3; the remainder is reconstructed from the germline J gene.

V usage is TRBV6-2 or TRBV6-3 and J usage is TRBJ1-5; the match to TRBD1 covers 8 bases. The source is a woman between 18 and 75 years old with a cervical HPV16 infection that either progressed to CIN3+ or cleared (not recorded which). The specimen was blood buffy coat. CDR3 amino acids: CASRTGGRGNQPQHF. CDR3 DNA, as far as it was read: TGTGCCAGCAGAACAGGGGGAAGGGGCAATCAGCCC.